This paragraph covers one T cell receptor beta chain sequence. Researchers ran the PCR with 60 Vbeta and 13 Jbeta primers. Produced via immunoSEQ multiplex PCR; TCRdb's table is partial and in-frame only. The sample yields some 120,000 clones, 75% to 85% seen once. The sample originates from a study of cytomegalovirus exposure and HLA in healthy donors. The CDR3 is 13 amino acids. The V and J ends lost 2 bases and 3 bases respectively, with 8 bases between them. Germline CDR1 is MNHEY and CDR2 is SVGAGI. The clonotype was recovered from a man aged 40-49 years in good health and CMV-seronegative. The chain joins TRBV6-5 to TRBJ2-7; D unclear. The sample comprised PBMCs. CDR3 DNA sequence: TGTGCCAGCAGTTACGGAGCTCACTACGAGCAGTACTTC. As protein: CASSYGAHYEQYF.